This T cell receptor (beta chain) originates from a study of blood T cell repertoires in COVID-19. Participants came from about two dozen US areas, aged roughly 18 to 95 years. Germline CDR1 LNHDA, CDR2 SQIVND (reference sequence). This CDR3 region has 14 residues. The ends were cut back, 4 bases at V and 1 base at J, with 9 bases in the middle. Clones were read by immunoSEQ multiplex PCR, and TCRdb kept only the in-frame ones, dropping some. The sample contains 260,000 or so clones, 85% of which appear only once. This TCR came from a woman between 50 and 59 years old who had recovered from COVID-19. Sequencing was carried out using PBMCs or T cells enriched from blood (not recorded which). V usage is TRBV19 and J usage is TRBJ2-3; D gene unclear. CDR3 sequence: CASSTQSGTDTQYF. CDR3 DNA: TGTGCCAGTAGTACTCAATCAGGCACAGATACGCAGTATTTT.